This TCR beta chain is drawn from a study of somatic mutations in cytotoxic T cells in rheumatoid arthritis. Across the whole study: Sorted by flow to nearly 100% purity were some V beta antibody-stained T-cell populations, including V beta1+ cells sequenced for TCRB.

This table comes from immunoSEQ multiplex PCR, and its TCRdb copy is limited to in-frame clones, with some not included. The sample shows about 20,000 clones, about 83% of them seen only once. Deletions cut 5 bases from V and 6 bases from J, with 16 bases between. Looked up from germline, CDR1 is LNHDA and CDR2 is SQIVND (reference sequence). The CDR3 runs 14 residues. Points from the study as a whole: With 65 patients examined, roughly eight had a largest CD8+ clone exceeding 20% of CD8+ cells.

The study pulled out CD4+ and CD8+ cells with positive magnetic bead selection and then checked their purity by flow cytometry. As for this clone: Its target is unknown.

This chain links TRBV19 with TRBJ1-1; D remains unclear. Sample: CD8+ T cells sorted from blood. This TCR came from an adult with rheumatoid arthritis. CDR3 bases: TGTGCCAGTAGTGTAGGGTTCGGATCTGCTGAAGCTTTCTTT. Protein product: CASSVGFGSAEAFF.